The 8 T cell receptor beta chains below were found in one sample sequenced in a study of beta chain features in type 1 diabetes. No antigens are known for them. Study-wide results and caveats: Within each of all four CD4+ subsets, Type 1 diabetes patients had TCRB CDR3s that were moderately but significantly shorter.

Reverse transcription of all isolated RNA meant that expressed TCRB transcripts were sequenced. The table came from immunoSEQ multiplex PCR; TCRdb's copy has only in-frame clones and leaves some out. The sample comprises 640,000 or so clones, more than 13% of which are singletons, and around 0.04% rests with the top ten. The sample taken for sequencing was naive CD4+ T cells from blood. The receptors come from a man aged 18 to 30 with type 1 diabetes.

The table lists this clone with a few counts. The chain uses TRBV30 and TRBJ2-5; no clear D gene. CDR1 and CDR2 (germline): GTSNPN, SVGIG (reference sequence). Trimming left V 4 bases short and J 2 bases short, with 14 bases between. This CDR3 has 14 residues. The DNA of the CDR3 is TGTGCCTGGACCCGAGGAACATTTCAAGAGACCCAGTACTTC. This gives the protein CAWTRGTFQETQYF.

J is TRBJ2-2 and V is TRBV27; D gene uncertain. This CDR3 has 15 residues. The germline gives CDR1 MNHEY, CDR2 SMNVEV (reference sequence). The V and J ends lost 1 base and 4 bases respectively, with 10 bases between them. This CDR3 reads CASSLWGFGTGELFF. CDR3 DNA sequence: TGTGCCAGCAGTTTATGGGGTTTCGGCACCGGGGAGCTGTTTTTT.

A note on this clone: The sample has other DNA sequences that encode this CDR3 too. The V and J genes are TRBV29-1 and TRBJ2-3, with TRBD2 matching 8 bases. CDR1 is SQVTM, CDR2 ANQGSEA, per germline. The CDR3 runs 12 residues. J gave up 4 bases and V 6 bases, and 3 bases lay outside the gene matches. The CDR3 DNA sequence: TGCAGCGTGGCTAGCGGGCCAGATACGCAGTATTTT. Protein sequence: CSVASGPDTQYF.

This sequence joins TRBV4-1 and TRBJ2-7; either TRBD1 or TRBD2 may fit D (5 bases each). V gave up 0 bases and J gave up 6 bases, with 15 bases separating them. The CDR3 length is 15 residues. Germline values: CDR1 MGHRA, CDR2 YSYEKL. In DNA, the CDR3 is TGCGCCAGCAGCCAAGACGGCAGGGAGCAAGGCGAGCAGTACTTC. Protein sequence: CASSQDGREQGEQYF.

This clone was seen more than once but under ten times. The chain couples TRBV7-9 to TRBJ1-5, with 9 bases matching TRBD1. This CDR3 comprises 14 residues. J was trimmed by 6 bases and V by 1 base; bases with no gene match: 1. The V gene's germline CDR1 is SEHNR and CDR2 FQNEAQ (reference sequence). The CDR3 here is CASSLGDRAQPQHF. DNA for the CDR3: TGTGCCAGCAGCTTAGGGGACAGGGCTCAGCCCCAGCATTTT.

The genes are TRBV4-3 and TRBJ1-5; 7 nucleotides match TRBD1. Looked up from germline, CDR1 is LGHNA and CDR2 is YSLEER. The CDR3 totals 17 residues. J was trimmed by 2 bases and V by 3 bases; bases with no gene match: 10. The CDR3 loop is CASSQGDSPGGNQPQHF. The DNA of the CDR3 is TGCGCCAGCAGCCAGGGGGACAGCCCTGGGGGCAATCAGCCCCAGCATTTT.

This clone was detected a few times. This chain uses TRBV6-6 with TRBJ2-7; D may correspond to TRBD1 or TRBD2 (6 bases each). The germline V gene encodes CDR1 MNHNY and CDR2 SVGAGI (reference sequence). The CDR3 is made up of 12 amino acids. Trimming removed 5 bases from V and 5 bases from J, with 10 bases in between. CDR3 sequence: CASSGGGHEQYF. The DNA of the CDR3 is TGTGCCAGCAGTGGAGGGGGGCACGAGCAGTACTTC.

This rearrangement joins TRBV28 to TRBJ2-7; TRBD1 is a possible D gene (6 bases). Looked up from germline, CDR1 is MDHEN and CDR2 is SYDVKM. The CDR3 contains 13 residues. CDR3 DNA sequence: TGTGCCAGCAGTGGGACAATAAACGGACAGATCCCCGTC. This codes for CASSGTINGQIPV.